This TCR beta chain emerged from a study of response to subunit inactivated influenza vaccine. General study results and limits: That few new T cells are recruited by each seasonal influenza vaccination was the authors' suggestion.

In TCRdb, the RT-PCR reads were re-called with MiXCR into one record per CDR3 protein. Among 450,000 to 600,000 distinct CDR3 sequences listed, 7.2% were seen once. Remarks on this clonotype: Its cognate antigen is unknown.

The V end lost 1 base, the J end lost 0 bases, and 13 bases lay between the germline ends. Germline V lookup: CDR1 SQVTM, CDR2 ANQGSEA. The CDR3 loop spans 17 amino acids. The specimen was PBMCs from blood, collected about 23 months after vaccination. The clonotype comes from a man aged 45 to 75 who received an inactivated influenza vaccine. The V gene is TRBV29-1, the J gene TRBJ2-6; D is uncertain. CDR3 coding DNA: TGCAGCGTTGAAGCCAGGACCCTAACCTCTGGGGCCAACGTCCTGACTTTC. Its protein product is CSVEARTLTSGANVLTF. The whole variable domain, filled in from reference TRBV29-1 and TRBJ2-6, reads SAVISQKPSRDICQRGTSLTIQCQVDSQVTMMFWYRQQPGQSLTLIATANQGSEATYESGFVIDKFPISRPNLTFSTLTVSNMSPEDSSIYLCSVEARTLTSGANVLTFGAGSRLTVL.